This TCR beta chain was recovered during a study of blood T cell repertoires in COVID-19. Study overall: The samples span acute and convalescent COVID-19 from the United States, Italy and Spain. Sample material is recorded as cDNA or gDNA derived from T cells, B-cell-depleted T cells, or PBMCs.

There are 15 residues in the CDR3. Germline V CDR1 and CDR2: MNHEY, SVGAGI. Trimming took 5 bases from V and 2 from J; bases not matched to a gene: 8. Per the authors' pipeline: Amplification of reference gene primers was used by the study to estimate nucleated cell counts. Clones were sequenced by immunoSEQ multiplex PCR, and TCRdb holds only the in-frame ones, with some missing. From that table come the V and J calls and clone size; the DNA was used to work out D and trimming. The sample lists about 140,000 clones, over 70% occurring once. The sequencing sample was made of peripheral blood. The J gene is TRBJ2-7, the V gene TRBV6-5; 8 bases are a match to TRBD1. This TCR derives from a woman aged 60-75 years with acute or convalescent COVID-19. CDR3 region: CASSKSGTGTYEQYF. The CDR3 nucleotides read TGTGCCAGCAGTAAAAGTGGGACAGGTACCTACGAGCAGTACTTC.